This TCR beta chain was sequenced during a study of blood T cell repertoires in COVID-19. As for the study in general: Collection of acute and convalescent COVID-19 samples took place in the United States, Italy and Spain.

In the original analysis: Counts of nucleated cells, estimated from reference gene primer amplification, were obtained. Method: immunoSEQ multiplex PCR; TCRdb's copy keeps in-frame clones and lacks some. D and trimming were read from the DNA, whereas the V and J calls and clone size are those reported in that table. The data contain 200,000 to 250,000 clones, about four fifths of them seen just once; the ten biggest clones take up 1.5% to 2%. Enrollees, about 18 to 89 years old, lived in 24 US areas. Grouping used clinical history reported by participants in a survey and questionnaire. Trimming took 0 bases from V and 0 from J; bases not matched to a gene: 4. The CDR3 loop spans 17 amino acids. The germline V gene has CDR1 LGHNA and CDR2 YSLEER.

This chain connects TRBV4-3 to TRBJ2-3, with 9 bases identical to TRBD1. This TCR was sampled from a man aged 60 to 69 who had recovered from COVID-19. The sequenced sample consisted of PBMCs or T cells enriched from blood (not recorded which). The CDR3: CASSQEGGQGSTDTQYF. In DNA form, the CDR3 reads TGCGCCAGCAGCCAAGAGGGGGGACAGGGCAGCACAGATACGCAGTATTTT.